This T cell receptor beta chain was recorded in a study of T cell responses to AZD1222 COVID-19 vaccine (dated by TCRdb to the early 2020s). Background for the entire study: A total of 233 trial participants underwent TCR sequencing, of whom about 200 had received two doses of AZD1222 and some 25 had received two doses of the MenACWY control vaccine. Trial participants were enrolled by age into 18-55, 56-69 and 70-plus year subgroups, with around 140, 26 and 57 TCR-sequenced participants respectively. What the research found in general, with its limitations: After two AZD1222 doses, both the breadth and the depth of spike-specific TCRs were significantly higher than at day 0 and than in MenACWY recipients. Conclusions about previously exposed vaccinees are limited, since just a handful of AZD1222 recipients were seropositive for SARS-CoV-2 at baseline. Vaccine-associated CD4 TCRs spanned the whole spike protein, with dominant responses in regions 160-218 and 743-854. Most participants were white British and females outnumbered males, and the authors suggested that clonal diversity may have been underestimated. Reportedly, almost half of the unique spike-specific TCRs recognized epitopes lying outside the regions that are mutated in the B.1.351 and B.1.1.7 variants. Because no day 14 peak-response samples were available, repertoires were characterized only after the peak T cell response. The 56-69-year group was small, and its depth increase did not reach significance, likely because of low power.

The CDR3 regions of human TCRbeta chains were analyzed by immunosequencing. The original methods were these. TCRs in the repertoires were compared against a reference library of SARS-CoV-2-specific TCRs that had been generated with the MIRA antigen-specificity platform. Breadth was defined as the fraction of unique TCRs that were SARS-CoV-2-associated. Depth was defined as the fraction of total T cells that were SARS-CoV-2-associated. Using the MIRA data, each spike-specific TCR was mapped to the spike region that the TCR reacts to and placed in a CD4 or CD8 class. Log10-transformed breadth and depth values were compared by one-way ANOVA with Sidak's multiple comparisons tests. TCRdb carries this immuneACCESS record with in-frame sequences only. Its versions omit some clonotypes, under half of them owing to an unresolved V gene in the studies checked, with the rest unexplained. That table supplies the V and J calls and clone size; D and trimming were determined from the DNA. The sample has roughly 150,000 clones on record, approximately 90% of them singletons. Clones ranked in the top ten supply about 4% of the sample.

About this clone: There is no known antigen for this receptor. No qualities accompany the bases; no much larger clone lies one base away.

The CDR3 spans 12 residues, from the cysteine through the phenylalanine. The kept DNA is CDR3 alone, 36 bases in frame from the first base. Sequences GTSNPN (CDR1) and SVGIG (CDR2) are obtained from the germline V gene (reference sequence). At the junction V is shortened by 1 base and J by 7 bases, with 8 bases in between. The time point tag for this specimen amounts to: about 28 days (+/-7) after the second vaccine dose. AZD1222 recipients with second doses at about 4 weeks or about 12 weeks were pooled, because spike-specific TCR depth and breadth did not differ between schedules. Samples from vaccinated people were obtained from the UK trials COV001 and COV002, which included a single-blind randomized controlled phase 2/3 trial of AZD1222 (ChAdOx1 nCoV-19) in healthy adults. Trial participant PBMC samples were collected at day 0 and day 28 after the second dose for TCRbeta chain sequencing.

The sample in question was peripheral blood, obtained 28 days after the second AZD1222 dose. The source is an adult who received the AZD1222 COVID-19 vaccine. The receptor chain draws on TRBV30 and TRBJ1-5; tentative D gene TRBD1, with 6 bases matching. CDR3 region: CAWSDRDQPQHF. The nucleotides read TGTGCCTGGAGTGACAGGGACCAGCCCCAGCATTTT.